What follows are 32 T cell receptor beta chains derived from one specimen sequenced in a study of beta chain features in type 1 diabetes. The sequenced template was cDNA made from the entire isolated RNA. Libraries were prepared by immunoSEQ multiplex PCR; TCRdb keeps only in-frame clonotypes and omits some of them. The data contain around 350,000 clones, roughly 12% of them singletons. Sequenced sample: naive CD4+ T cells from blood. These receptors originate from a young man in good health.

This chain uses TRBV7-2 with TRBJ2-3; no firm D call. Germline V gives CDR1 SGHTA, CDR2 FQGNSA. V was trimmed by 5 bases and J by 0 bases, leaving 12 bases between them. The CDR3 totals 15 residues. The CDR3 loop reads CASSPGGISTDTQYF. In DNA, the CDR3 is TGTGCCAGCAGCCCTGGCGGCATTAGCACAGATACGCAGTATTTT.

This clone was counted between two and nine times. The chain recombines TRBV6-6 with TRBJ2-3; 10 bases agree with TRBD1. The germline V gene encodes CDR1 MNHNY and CDR2 SVGAGI (reference sequence). J was trimmed by 4 bases and V by 7 bases; bases with no gene match: 5. The CDR3 covers 14 residues. The CDR3 coding sequence is TGTGCCAGCACTCATGGACAGGGGGCAGATACGCAGTATTTT. This translates into CASTHGQGADTQYF.

This chain links TRBV6-5 with TRBJ2-7; 8 positions match TRBD1. With 0 bases clipped from V and 5 bases from J, the junction kept 6 bases outside the gene matches. Germline V gene data show CDR1 as MNHEY and CDR2 as SVGAGI. CDR3 length: 15 residues. The CDR3 loop reads CASSYSTDRGHEQYF. The CDR3 DNA reads TGTGCCAGCAGTTACTCTACAGACAGGGGCCACGAGCAGTACTTC.

The V and J genes are TRBV30 and TRBJ2-3; weak D call: TRBD2 (6 bases). V lost 4 bases and J 0 bases, leaving 14 bases between the germline ends. The CDR3 runs to 15 residues. CDR1 and CDR2 (germline): GTSNPN, SVGIG (reference sequence). As DNA, the CDR3 is TGTGCCTGGACCAAATTTGGGACTAGCACAGATACGCAGTATTTT. Translation gives CAWTKFGTSTDTQYF.

The chain couples TRBV4-2 to TRBJ2-2; 10 bases line up with TRBD2. Germline CDR1 LGHNA, CDR2 YNFKEQ. The CDR3 contains 18 residues. Trimming at V came to 1 base and at J to 7 bases, leaving 12 bases not matched to a gene. The CDR3 reads CASSQAPRSGGAIGELFF. DNA for the CDR3: TGTGCCAGCAGCCAAGCGCCGAGAAGCGGGGGGGCGATCGGGGAGCTGTTTTTT.

With respect to this clone: Distinct nucleotide sequences in the sample also encode this CDR3. The chain combines TRBV5-1 with TRBJ1-5, with a tentative D call TRBD1 (6 bases). Trimming left V 4 bases short and J 1 base short, with 12 bases between. Germline V gives CDR1 SGHRS, CDR2 YFSETQ. This CDR3 spans 15 amino acids. This CDR3 is CASSLTGSSNQPQHF. CDR3 bases: TGCGCCAGCAGCCTTACAGGGTCGAGCAATCAGCCCCAGCATTTT.

This clone was counted a few times. The chain links TRBV25-1 to TRBJ2-7; 9 bases fit TRBD1. CDR1 MGHDK and CDR2 SYGVNS come from the germline V gene. After removal of 8 bases from V and 2 bases from J, the junction contained 7 bases not matched to a gene. This CDR3 has 14 residues. The CDR3 DNA follows: TGTGCCAGCTCGGGGACAGGGATGGCCTACGAGCAGTACTTC. Encoded protein: CASSGTGMAYEQYF.

This sequence joins TRBV7-9 and TRBJ2-7; the D gene is possibly TRBD2 (7 bases). Looked up from germline, CDR1 is SEHNR and CDR2 is FQNEAQ (reference sequence). V was pared by 5 bases and J by 6 bases, with 20 bases between. The CDR3 consists of 15 residues. CDR3 nucleotides: TGTGCCAGCAGCCTGGGGGCAGGGGAGGGCTCCGAGCAGTACTTC. As protein: CASSLGAGEGSEQYF.

This rearrangement joins TRBV7-2 to TRBJ1-2; D ambiguous. This CDR3 is built from 15 residues. Germline lookup yields CDR1 SGHTA and CDR2 FQGNSA. The V end was cut by 5 bases, the J end by 5 bases, with 18 bases between. For the CDR3, the DNA is TGTGCCAGCAGCCCCTCTGGGCTGGCACGGTATGGCTACACCTTC. Its translation is CASSPSGLARYGYTF.

The CDR3 coding sequence is TGTGCCAGCAGCTTAGAAGGGACAGGGGGGCCGGATACGCAGTATTTT. Translating it yields CASSLEGTGGPDTQYF. The J gene is TRBJ2-3, the V gene TRBV7-2; 11 nucleotides match TRBD1. Losses at the gene ends were 1 base for V and 6 bases for J; bases not matched to a gene: 6. CDR1 is SGHTA, CDR2 FQGNSA, per germline. This CDR3 comprises 16 residues.

This chain uses TRBV19 with TRBJ1-6; possible D gene TRBD1, 5 bases. The length of the CDR3 is 13 residues. Germline values: CDR1 LNHDA, CDR2 SQIVND (reference sequence). The V end was cut by 6 bases, the J end by 10 bases, with 13 bases between. CDR3 in amino acids: CASRGRGSSPLHF. CDR3 coding DNA: TGTGCCAGTAGGGGTAGGGGTAGCTCACCCCTCCACTTT.

There are a few counts of this clone. The rearrangement links TRBV29-1 to TRBJ1-4; weak D call: TRBD1 (5 bases). This CDR3 region has 14 residues. The germline V gene has CDR1 SQVTM and CDR2 ANQGSEA. The V and J ends lost 6 bases and 4 bases respectively, with 15 bases between them. This CDR3 reads CSVSQGNFNEKLFF. The CDR3 nucleotides read TGCAGCGTGTCGCAGGGAAACTTTAATGAAAAACTGTTTTTT.

There are a few counts of this clone. J is TRBJ2-1 and V is TRBV6-6; 7 nucleotides match TRBD1. The length of the CDR3 is 13 residues. CDR1 MNHNY and CDR2 SVGAGI come from the germline V gene (reference sequence). V gave up 7 bases and J gave up 12 bases; unmatched junction bases: 12. CDR3 sequence: CASTGTVNSSQFF. The CDR3 bases are TGTGCCAGCACTGGGACAGTGAACTCGTCGCAGTTCTTC.

In this sample, this clone turned up a few times. Within the sample, other DNA sequences also encode this same CDR3. This chain links TRBV30 with TRBJ1-6; a weak D match, TRBD1 (5 bases). The V end lost 0 bases, the J end lost 8 bases, and 11 bases lay between the germline ends. CDR3 size: 14 residues. Germline-derived CDR1 and CDR2 are GTSNPN and SVGIG (reference sequence). This CDR3 reads CAWSVRRGDSPLHF. CDR3 nucleotides: TGTGCCTGGAGTGTACGCCGGGGGGATTCACCCCTCCACTTT.

The rearrangement links TRBV7-9 to TRBJ2-2, with TRBD2 matching over 11 bases. Germline lookup yields CDR1 SEHNR and CDR2 FQNEAQ (reference sequence). The CDR3 consists of 17 residues. The ends lost 4 bases at V and 0 bases at J; junction bases unmatched: 4. The CDR3 reads CASSSPSGGTNTGELFF. The CDR3 coding sequence is TGTGCCAGCAGCTCGCCTAGCGGGGGGACGAACACCGGGGAGCTGTTTTTT.

The genes are TRBV6-1 and TRBJ2-3; 11 nucleotides line up with TRBD2. CDR3 length: 19 amino acids. The junction had 13 bases not matched to a gene; V was cut back by 4 bases and J by 1 base. Germline lookup yields CDR1 MNHNS and CDR2 SASEGT. The DNA for the CDR3 is TGTGCCAGCAGTGGGTCCGGGACTAGCGGATGGTATCGCACAGATACGCAGTATTTT. Translating it yields CASSGSGTSGWYRTDTQYF.

The sample holds a few counts of this clone. V and J are TRBV4-3 and TRBJ2-1; D is possibly TRBD1 (6 bases). The CDR3 consists of 15 residues. Germline CDR1 reads LGHNA; CDR2 reads YSLEER. Trimming pared 0 bases from V and 3 bases from J, leaving 9 bases between. This CDR3 is CASSQEPDSYNEQFF. The CDR3, as DNA: TGCGCCAGCAGCCAAGAACCGGACAGCTACAATGAGCAGTTCTTC.

Here the CDR3 reads CASSRGRNTEAFF. The CDR3 DNA reads as TGTGCCAGCAGTAGAGGGAGGAACACTGAAGCTTTCTTT. The chain has TRBV6-5 and TRBJ1-1; no clear D gene. With 5 bases removed from V and 1 base from J, the gap between germline ends came to 8 bases. CDR3 size: 13 residues. CDR1 is MNHEY, CDR2 SVGAGI, per germline.

A few counts support this clone. The chain combines TRBV11-2 with TRBJ2-7; D gene uncertain. CDR3 length: 15 residues. Germline CDR1 is SGHAT and CDR2 is FQNNGV. The V gene lost 4 bases and the J gene lost 1 base, with 14 bases spanning the gap. CDR3 sequence (DNA): TGTGCCAGCAGCTCACCTTCTGGGCCATCCTACGAGCAGTACTTC. It translates to CASSSPSGPSYEQYF.

In this sample, this clone turned up a few times. The CDR3: CASSSSQGAYNEQFF. CDR3 nucleotide sequence: TGTGCCAGCAGCTCGAGCCAGGGCGCCTACAATGAGCAGTTCTTC. The chain links TRBV5-4 to TRBJ2-1; weak D call: TRBD1 (5 bases). Germline V gene sequence: CDR1 SGHNT, CDR2 YYREEE (reference sequence). This CDR3 contains 15 residues. V lost 3 bases to trimming and J lost 2 bases, with 12 bases between them.

This clone was detected a few times. This chain connects TRBV5-1 to TRBJ2-7, with D possibly TRBD1 on 6 matching bases. Germline-derived CDR1 and CDR2 are SGHRS and YFSETQ. The CDR3 has 20 amino acids. V shed 2 bases and J shed 5 bases, with 32 bases lying between them. The CDR3 coding sequence is TGCGCCAGCAGCTTTTTTTGGTCCCCCCGGATACGACAGGTGGACAACGAGCAGTACTTC. Protein sequence: CASSFFWSPRIRQVDNEQYF.

This clone was picked up a small number of times. The chain joins TRBV25-1 to TRBJ2-1, with D tentatively TRBD2 (5 bases). The CDR3 covers 15 residues. The V gene lost 5 bases and the J gene lost 0 bases, with 11 bases spanning the gap. CDR1 and CDR2 from the germline V gene are MGHDK and SYGVNS. Here the CDR3 DNA reads TGTGCCAGCAGTTTGAGGGAGAGCTCCTACAATGAGCAGTTCTTC. This encodes CASSLRESSYNEQFF.

A few counts support this clone. The rearrangement links TRBV5-1 to TRBJ2-7, with 9 nucleotides matching TRBD1. The CDR3 spans 15 residues. Germline CDR1 and CDR2: SGHRS and YFSETQ. The junction had 5 bases not matched to a gene; V was cut back by 0 bases and J by 4 bases. The CDR3 coding sequence is TGCGCCAGCAGCTTGGCCGGGACAGGGACGTACGAGCAGTACTTC. This codes for CASSLAGTGTYEQYF.

The gene calls are TRBV18 and TRBJ2-7, with 8 positions matching TRBD1. V lost 6 bases, J lost 3 bases, and 7 bases stayed unmatched. The CDR3 sequence is 14 residues long. From germline, CDR1 is KGHSH and CDR2 LQKENI. CDR3 DNA sequence: TGTGCCAGCTCGCAGACAGGGGAGAACTACGAGCAGTACTTC. Its translation is CASSQTGENYEQYF. The complete variable domain, with remaining parts taken from reference TRBV18 and TRBJ2-7, reads NAGVMQNPRHLVRRRGQEARLRCSPMKGHSHVYWYRQLPEEGLKFMVYLQKENIIDESGMPKERFSAEFPKEGPSILRIQQVVRGDSAAYFCASSQTGENYEQYFGPGTRLTVT.

In its sample, this clone was seen a few times. The chain couples TRBV7-9 to TRBJ2-1; D may be TRBD2 (5 bases). The CDR3 length is 12 residues. CDR1 is SEHNR, CDR2 FQNEAQ, per germline (reference sequence). V lost 5 bases, J lost 8 bases, and 10 bases lay in between. The CDR3 nucleotides read TGTGCCAGCAGCCCCGGGATGTATGAGCAGTTCTTC. It is translated as CASSPGMYEQFF. The whole variable domain, remainder taken from reference TRBV7-9 and TRBJ2-1, is DTGVSQNPRHKITKRGQNVTFRCDPISEHNRLYWYRQTLGQGPEFLTYFQNEAQLEKSRLLSDRFSAERPKGSFSTLEIQRTEQGDSAMYLCASSPGMYEQFFGPGTRLTVL.

V gene TRBV6-5 combines with J gene TRBJ1-2; D unresolved. Germline CDR1 MNHEY, CDR2 SVGAGI. This CDR3 is 15 amino acids long. V lost 0 bases and J lost 4, with 12 bases in between. CDR3 amino acids: CASSYSRAGLYGYTF. The CDR3 DNA sequence: TGTGCCAGCAGTTACTCGAGAGCAGGACTCTATGGCTACACCTTC.

The CDR3 sequence: CASSTRDRNTEAFF. The DNA for the CDR3 is TGTGCCAGTAGTACCAGGGACAGAAACACTGAAGCTTTCTTT. This chain connects TRBV19 to TRBJ1-1; 7 bases fit TRBD1. Trimming took 4 bases from V and 2 from J; bases not matched to a gene: 4. Germline CDR1 and CDR2: LNHDA and SQIVND (reference sequence). This CDR3 is 14 amino acids long. The entire variable domain, with the rest obtained from reference TRBV19 and TRBJ1-1, is as follows: DGGITQSPKYLFRKEGQNVTLSCEQNLNHDAMYWYRQDPGQGLRLIYYSQIVNDFQKGDIAEGYSVSREKKESFPLTVTSAQKNPTAFYLCASSTRDRNTEAFFGQGTRLTVV.

The chain employs TRBV30 and TRBJ1-2, with D tentatively TRBD1 (5 bases). Trimming took off 2 bases at V and 0 bases at J, with 7 bases between the two ends. The CDR3 length is 13 residues. Germline V gene lookup returns CDR1 GTSNPN and CDR2 SVGIG (reference sequence). The chain's CDR3 is CAWSPGPNYGYTF. The CDR3 nucleotides are TGTGCCTGGAGTCCAGGGCCTAACTATGGCTACACCTTC.

This chain connects TRBV5-1 to TRBJ1-1; D uncertain. V was cut by 3 bases and J by 1 base, with 10 bases left in between. The germline V gene encodes CDR1 SGHRS and CDR2 YFSETQ. This CDR3 contains 14 residues. Here the CDR3 reads CASSSSLSNTEAFF. The CDR3 DNA sequence: TGCGCCAGCAGCTCCTCCTTGTCGAACACTGAAGCTTTCTTT.

This clone was observed a handful of times. This chain joins TRBV7-2 and TRBJ1-4; D is perhaps TRBD1 (6 bases). CDR3 length: 15 amino acids. Germline lookup yields CDR1 SGHTA and CDR2 FQGNSA. Trimming shortened V by 3 bases and J by 8 bases, and 16 bases separated the two germline ends. The CDR3 nucleotides read TGTGCCAGCAGCTTTGGGGGCAGTGGTAGGGAAAAACTGTTTTTT. Protein: CASSFGGSGREKLFF.

In nucleotides, the CDR3 is TGTGCCAGCAGCCCGCCGAGGGCTGGGCCGCGGCAGTACTTC. This gives the protein CASSPPRAGPRQYF. V gene TRBV7-2 combines with J gene TRBJ2-7, with TRBD2 as a possible D gene (5 bases). The V gene lost 5 bases and the J gene lost 9 bases, with 20 bases spanning the gap. This CDR3 is 14 amino acids long. Germline CDR1 reads SGHTA; CDR2 reads FQGNSA.

This clone was counted many times. The gene calls are TRBV29-1 and TRBJ2-3; D uncertain. The CDR3 has 12 residues. V was trimmed by 4 bases and J by 2 bases, leaving 7 bases between them. Germline values: CDR1 SQVTM, CDR2 ANQGSEA. CDR3 region: CSVGSTTDTQYF. The CDR3 DNA reads as TGCAGCGTTGGTAGTACCACAGATACGCAGTATTTT.